A single T cell receptor (beta chain) is shown here with its context. The antigen remains undetermined. These data originate in a study of cytomegalovirus exposure and HLA in healthy donors. Background on the study: Early released data comprised 80 million or so unique TCRs from HLA-typed donors. Study-wide findings and caveats: Previous analysis showed most TCR beta V segments were productive about 90% or about 30% of the time.

Per the germline V gene, CDR1 is SGHRS and CDR2 is YFSETQ. The CDR3 sequence is 14 residues long. V was pared by 4 bases and J by 7 bases, with 8 bases of the junction left unmatched. The PCR had 60 Vbeta and 13 Jbeta primers. Method: immunoSEQ multiplex PCR; TCRdb's copy keeps in-frame clones and lacks some. The table has around 100,000 clones, around 76% seen once. As for the donors, each was a healthy bone marrow donor. The V call is TRBV5-1, the J call TRBJ2-1; 7 bases are a match to TRBD2. Sequencing was performed on PBMCs. The TCR was taken from a woman aged 55-75 years in good health and CMV-seropositive. For the CDR3, the DNA is TGCGCCAGCAGCCCCCTCCTGGGGGGGAATGAGCAGTTCTTC. This codes for CASSPLLGGNEQFF.